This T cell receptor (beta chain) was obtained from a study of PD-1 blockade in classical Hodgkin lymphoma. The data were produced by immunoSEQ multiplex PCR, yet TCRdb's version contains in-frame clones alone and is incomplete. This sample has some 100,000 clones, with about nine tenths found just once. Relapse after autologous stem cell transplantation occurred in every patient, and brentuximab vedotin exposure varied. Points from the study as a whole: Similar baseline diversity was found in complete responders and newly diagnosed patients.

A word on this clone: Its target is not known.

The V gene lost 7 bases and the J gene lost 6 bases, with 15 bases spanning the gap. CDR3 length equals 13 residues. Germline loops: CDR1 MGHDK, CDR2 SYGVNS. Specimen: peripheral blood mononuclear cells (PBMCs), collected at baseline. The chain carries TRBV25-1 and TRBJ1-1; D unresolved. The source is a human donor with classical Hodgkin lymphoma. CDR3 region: CASTNPGGAEAFF. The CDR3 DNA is TGTGCCAGCACTAACCCCGGAGGCGCTGAAGCTTTCTTT.